This T cell receptor beta chain derives from a study of control samples from healthy donors and cancer patients. Profiled with immunoSEQ multiplex PCR; TCRdb holds only in-frame clones, not every one. The top ten clones hold about 26% of a sample with about 70,000 clones, nearly 85% of them seen once. Trimming cost V 2 bases and J 0 bases, with 7 bases left between them. The germline CDR1 and CDR2 sequences are SGDLS and YYNGEE. The length of the CDR3 is 14 residues. V and J are TRBV9 and TRBJ2-3; D is undetermined. The sequence was collected from a man in his forties or fifties in good health. The sample comprised blood. The CDR3 coding sequence is TGTGCCAGCAGCGTTAGATCTAGCACAGATACGCAGTATTTT. As protein: CASSVRSSTDTQYF.